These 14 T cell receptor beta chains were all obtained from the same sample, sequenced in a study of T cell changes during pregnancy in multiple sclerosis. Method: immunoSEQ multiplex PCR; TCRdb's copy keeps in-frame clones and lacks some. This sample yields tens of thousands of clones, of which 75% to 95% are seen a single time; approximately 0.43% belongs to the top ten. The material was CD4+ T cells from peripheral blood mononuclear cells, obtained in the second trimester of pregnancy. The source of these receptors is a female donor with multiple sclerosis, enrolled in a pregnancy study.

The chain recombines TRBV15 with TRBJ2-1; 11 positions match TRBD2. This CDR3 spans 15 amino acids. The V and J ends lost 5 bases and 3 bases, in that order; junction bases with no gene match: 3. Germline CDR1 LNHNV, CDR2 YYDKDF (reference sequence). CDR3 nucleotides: TGTGCCACCAGCGGGACTAGCGGCCGCTACAATGAGCAGTTCTTC. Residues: CATSGTSGRYNEQFF.

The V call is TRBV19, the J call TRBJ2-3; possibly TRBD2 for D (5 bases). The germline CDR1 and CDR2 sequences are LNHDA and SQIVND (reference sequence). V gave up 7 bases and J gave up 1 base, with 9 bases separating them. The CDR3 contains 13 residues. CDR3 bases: TGTGCCAGTACGATGGGAGGCACAGATACGCAGTATTTT. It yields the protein CASTMGGTDTQYF. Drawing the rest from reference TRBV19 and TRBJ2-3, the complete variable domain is DGGITQSPKYLFRKEGQNVTLSCEQNLNHDAMYWYRQDPGQGLRLIYYSQIVNDFQKGDIAEGYSVSREKKESFPLTVTSAQKNPTAFYLCASTMGGTDTQYFGPGTRLTVL.

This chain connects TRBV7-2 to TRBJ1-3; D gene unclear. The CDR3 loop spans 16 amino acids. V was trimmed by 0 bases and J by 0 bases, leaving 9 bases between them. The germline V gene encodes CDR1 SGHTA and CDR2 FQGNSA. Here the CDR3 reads CASSLAGRISGNTIYF. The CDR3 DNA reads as TGTGCCAGCAGCTTAGCGGGCAGAATCTCTGGAAACACCATATATTTT.

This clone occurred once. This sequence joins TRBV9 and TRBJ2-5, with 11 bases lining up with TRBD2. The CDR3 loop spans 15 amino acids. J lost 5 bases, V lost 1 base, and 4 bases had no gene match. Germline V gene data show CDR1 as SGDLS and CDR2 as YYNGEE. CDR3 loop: CASSVLAGGFETQYF. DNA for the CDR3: TGTGCCAGCAGCGTATTAGCGGGGGGGTTCGAGACCCAGTACTTC.

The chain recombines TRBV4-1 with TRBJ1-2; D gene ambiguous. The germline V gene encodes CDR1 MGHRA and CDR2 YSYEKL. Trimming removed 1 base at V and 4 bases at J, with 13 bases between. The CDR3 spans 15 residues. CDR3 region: CASSQGGPGSYGYTF. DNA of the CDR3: TGCGCCAGCAGCCAAGGCGGCCCTGGCTCCTATGGCTACACCTTC.

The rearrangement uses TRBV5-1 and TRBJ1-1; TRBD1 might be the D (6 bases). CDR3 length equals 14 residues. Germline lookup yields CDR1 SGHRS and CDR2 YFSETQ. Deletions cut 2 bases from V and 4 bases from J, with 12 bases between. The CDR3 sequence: CASSLGAGATEAFF. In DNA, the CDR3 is TGCGCCAGCAGCTTAGGGGCAGGGGCCACTGAAGCTTTCTTT.

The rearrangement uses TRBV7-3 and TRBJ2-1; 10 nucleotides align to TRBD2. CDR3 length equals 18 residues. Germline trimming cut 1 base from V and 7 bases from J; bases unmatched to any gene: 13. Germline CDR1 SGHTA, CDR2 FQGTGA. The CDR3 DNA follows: TGTGCCAGCAGCTTAAAACGGGAGAGCGGGGGGGCCGGGAATGAGCAGTTCTTC. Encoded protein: CASSLKRESGGAGNEQFF.

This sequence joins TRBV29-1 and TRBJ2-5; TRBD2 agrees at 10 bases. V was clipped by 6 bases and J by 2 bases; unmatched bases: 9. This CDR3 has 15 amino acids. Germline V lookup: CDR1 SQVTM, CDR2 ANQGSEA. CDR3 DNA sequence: TGCAGCGTGAGGCCCCTAGCGGGAGAGCAAGAGACCCAGTACTTC. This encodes CSVRPLAGEQETQYF.

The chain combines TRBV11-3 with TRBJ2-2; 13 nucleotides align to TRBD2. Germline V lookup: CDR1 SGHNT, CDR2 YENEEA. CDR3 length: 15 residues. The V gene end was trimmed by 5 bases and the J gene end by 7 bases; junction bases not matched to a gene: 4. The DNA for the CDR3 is TGTGCCAGCAGCCCTGGACTAGCGGGAGTCGGGGAGCTGTTTTTT. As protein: CASSPGLAGVGELFF.

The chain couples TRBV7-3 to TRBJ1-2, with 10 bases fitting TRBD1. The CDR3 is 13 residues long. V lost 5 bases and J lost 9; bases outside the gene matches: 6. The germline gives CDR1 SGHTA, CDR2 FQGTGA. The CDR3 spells CASSLGQGVSYTF. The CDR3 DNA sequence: TGTGCCAGCAGCCTAGGACAGGGGGTGAGCTACACCTTC.

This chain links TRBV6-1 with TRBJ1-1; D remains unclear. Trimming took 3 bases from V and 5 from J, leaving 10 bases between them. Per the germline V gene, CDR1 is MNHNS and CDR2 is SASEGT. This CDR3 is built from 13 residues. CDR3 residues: CASSDGVRTEAFF. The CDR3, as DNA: TGTGCCAGCAGTGACGGGGTGCGGACTGAAGCTTTCTTT.

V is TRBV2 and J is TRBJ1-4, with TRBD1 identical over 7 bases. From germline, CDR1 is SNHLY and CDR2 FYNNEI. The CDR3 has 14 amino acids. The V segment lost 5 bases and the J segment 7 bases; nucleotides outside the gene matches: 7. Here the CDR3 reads CASSRQGLGEKLFF. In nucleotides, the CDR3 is TGTGCCAGCAGTCGACAGGGATTGGGTGAAAAACTGTTTTTT.

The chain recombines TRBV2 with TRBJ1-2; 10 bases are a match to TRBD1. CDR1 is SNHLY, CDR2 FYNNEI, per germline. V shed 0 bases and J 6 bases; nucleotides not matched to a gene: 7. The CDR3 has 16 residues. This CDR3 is CASSEASLGQGNGYTF. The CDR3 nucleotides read TGTGCCAGCAGTGAAGCTTCGTTGGGACAGGGGAATGGCTACACCTTC.

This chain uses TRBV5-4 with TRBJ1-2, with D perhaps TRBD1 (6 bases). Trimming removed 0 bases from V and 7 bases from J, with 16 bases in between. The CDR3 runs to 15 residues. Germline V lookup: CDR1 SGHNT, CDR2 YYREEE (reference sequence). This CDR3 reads CASSLDVGRGPGYTF. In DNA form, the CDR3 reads TGTGCCAGCAGCTTGGATGTTGGGCGGGGGCCTGGCTACACCTTC. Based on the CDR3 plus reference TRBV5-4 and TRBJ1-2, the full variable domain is ETGVTQSPTHLIKTRGQQVTLRCSSQSGHNTVSWYQQALGQGPQFIFQYYREEENGRGNFPPRFSGLQFPNYSSELNVNALELDDSALYLCASSLDVGRGPGYTFGSGTRLTVV.